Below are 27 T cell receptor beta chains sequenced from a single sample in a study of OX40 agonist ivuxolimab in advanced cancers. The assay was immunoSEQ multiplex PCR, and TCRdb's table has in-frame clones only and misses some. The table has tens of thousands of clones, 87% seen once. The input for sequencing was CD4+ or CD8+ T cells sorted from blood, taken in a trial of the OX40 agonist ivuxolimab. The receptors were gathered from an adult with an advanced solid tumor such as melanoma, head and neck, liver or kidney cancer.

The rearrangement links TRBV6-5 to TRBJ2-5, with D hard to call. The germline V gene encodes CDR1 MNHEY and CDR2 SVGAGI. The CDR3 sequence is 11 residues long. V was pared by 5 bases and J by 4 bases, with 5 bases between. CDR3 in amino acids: CASSNRETQYF. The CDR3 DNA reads TGTGCCAGCAGTAACCGAGAGACCCAGTACTTC.

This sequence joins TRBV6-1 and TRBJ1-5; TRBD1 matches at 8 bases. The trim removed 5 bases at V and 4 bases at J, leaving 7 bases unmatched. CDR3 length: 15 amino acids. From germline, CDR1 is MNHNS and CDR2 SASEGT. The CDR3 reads CASSPERQGNQPQHF. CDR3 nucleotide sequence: TGTGCCAGCAGTCCGGAGAGACAGGGGAATCAGCCCCAGCATTTT.

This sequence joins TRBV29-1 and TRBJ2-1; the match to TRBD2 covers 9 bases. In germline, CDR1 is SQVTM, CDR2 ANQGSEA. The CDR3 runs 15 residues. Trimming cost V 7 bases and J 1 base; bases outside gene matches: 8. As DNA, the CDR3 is TGCAGCGCTACACCGACTAGCGGTTCCTACAATGAGCAGTTCTTC. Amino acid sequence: CSATPTSGSYNEQFF.

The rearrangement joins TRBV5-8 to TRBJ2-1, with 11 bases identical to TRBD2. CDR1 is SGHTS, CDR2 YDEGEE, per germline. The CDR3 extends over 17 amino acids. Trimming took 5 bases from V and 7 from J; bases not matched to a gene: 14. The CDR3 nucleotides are TGTGCCAGCAGGCTCGGGAGCACTAGCGGGAGCTGGAATGAGCAGTTCTTC. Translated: CASRLGSTSGSWNEQFF.

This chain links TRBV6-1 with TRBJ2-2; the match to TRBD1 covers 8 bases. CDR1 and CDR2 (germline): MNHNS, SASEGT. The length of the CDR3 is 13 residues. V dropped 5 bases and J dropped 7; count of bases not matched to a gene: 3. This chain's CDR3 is CASSTGGVGELFF. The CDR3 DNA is TGTGCCAGCAGTACAGGGGGTGTCGGGGAGCTGTTTTTT.

CDR3 nucleotide sequence: TGTGCCATCAGTACGCCCGTCGCTGGGGCCAACGTCCTGACTTTC. As protein: CAISTPVAGANVLTF. This sequence joins TRBV10-3 and TRBJ2-6; D unresolved. Germline CDR1 ENHRY, CDR2 SYGVKD. This CDR3 contains 15 residues. Trimming removed 5 bases at V and 2 bases at J, with 10 bases between.

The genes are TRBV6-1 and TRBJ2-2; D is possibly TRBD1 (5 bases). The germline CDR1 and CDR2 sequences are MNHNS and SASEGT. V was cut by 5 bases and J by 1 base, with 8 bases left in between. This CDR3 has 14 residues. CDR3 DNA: TGTGCCAGCAGTCGTGACAGGAACACCGGGGAGCTGTTTTTT. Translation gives CASSRDRNTGELFF.

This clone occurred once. In DNA form, the CDR3 reads TGTGCCAGCCAGGGCTCTGGAAACACCATATATTTT. Translated, it gives CASQGSGNTIYF. The chain joins TRBV6-5 to TRBJ1-3, with a possible D match to TRBD1 (5 bases). Per the germline V gene, CDR1 is MNHEY and CDR2 is SVGAGI. The CDR3 totals 12 residues. Between the trimmed V and J ends, which lost 8 bases and 0 bases, there was a span of 5 bases.

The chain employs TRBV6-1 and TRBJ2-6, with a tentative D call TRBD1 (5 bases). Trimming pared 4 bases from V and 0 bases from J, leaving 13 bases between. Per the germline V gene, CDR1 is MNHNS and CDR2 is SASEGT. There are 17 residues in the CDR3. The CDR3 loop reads CASSVHRLLSGANVLTF. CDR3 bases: TGTGCCAGCAGTGTCCACAGGCTTCTCTCTGGGGCCAACGTCCTGACTTTC.

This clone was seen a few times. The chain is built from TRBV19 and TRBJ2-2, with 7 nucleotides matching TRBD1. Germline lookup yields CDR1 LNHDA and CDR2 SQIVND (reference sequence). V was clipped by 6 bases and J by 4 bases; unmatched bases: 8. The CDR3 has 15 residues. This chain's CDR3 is CASREKGAGTGELFF. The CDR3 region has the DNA TGTGCCAGTAGAGAGAAGGGGGCCGGCACCGGGGAGCTGTTTTTT.

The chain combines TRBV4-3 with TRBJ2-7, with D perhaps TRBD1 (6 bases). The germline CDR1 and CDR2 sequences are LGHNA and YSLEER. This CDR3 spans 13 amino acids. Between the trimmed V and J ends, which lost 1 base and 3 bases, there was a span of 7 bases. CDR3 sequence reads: CASSQAGDYEQYF. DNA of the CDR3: TGCGCCAGCAGCCAAGCAGGGGACTACGAGCAGTACTTC.

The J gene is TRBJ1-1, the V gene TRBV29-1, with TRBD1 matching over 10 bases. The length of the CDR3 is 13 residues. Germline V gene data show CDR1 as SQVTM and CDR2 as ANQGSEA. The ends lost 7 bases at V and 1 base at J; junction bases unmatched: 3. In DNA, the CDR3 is TGCAGCGCACGACAGGGGGCGAACACTGAAGCTTTCTTT. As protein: CSARQGANTEAFF.

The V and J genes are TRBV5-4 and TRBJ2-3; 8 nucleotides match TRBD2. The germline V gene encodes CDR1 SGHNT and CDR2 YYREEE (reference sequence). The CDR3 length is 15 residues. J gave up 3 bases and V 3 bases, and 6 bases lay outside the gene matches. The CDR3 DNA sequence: TGTGCCAGCAGCTATAGCGGGGTCGGGACAGATACGCAGTATTTT. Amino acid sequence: CASSYSGVGTDTQYF.

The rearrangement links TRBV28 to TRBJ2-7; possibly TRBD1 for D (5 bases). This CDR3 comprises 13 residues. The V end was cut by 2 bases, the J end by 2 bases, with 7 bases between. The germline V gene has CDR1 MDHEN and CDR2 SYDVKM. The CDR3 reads CASSLQGPYEQYF. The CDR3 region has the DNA TGTGCCAGCAGTTTACAGGGCCCCTACGAGCAGTACTTC.

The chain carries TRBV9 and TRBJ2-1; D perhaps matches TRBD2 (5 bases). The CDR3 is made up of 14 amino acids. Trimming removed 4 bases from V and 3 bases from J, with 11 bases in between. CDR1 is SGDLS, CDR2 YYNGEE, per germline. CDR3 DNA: TGTGCCAGCAGCAAGCGGACGGTCTACAATGAGCAGTTCTTC. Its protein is CASSKRTVYNEQFF.

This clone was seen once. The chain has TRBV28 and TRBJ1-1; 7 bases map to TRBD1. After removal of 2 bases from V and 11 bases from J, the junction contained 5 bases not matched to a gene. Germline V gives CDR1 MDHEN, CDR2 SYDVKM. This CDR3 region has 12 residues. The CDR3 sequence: CASSLTQGSAFF. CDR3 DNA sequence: TGTGCCAGCAGTTTAACACAGGGGTCTGCTTTCTTT. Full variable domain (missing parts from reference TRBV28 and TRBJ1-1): DVKVTQSSRYLVKRTGEKVFLECVQDMDHENMFWYRQDPGLGLRLIYFSYDVKMKEKGDIPEGYSVSREKKERFSLILESASTNQTSMYLCASSLTQGSAFFGQGTRLTVV.

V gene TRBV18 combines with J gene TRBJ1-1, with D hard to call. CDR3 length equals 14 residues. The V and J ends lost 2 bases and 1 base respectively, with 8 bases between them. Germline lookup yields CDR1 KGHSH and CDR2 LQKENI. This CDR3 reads CASSPVSRNTEAFF. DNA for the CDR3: TGTGCCAGCTCACCAGTCAGCAGGAACACTGAAGCTTTCTTT.

The CDR3 protein is CASSLDRNEQYF. DNA for the CDR3: TGCGCCAGCAGCTTGGACAGGAACGAGCAGTACTTC. V usage is TRBV5-1 and J usage is TRBJ2-7; D might be TRBD1 (5 bases). The CDR3 is 12 residues long. V was clipped by 0 bases and J by 5 bases, with 6 bases between them. Germline CDR1 and CDR2: SGHRS and YFSETQ.

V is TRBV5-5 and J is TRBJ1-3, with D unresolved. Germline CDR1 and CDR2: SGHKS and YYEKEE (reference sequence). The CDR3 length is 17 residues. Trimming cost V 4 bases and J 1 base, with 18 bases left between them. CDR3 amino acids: CASSPIPAGRSGNTIYF. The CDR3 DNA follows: TGTGCCAGCAGCCCCATCCCGGCGGGGAGGTCTGGAAACACCATATATTTT.

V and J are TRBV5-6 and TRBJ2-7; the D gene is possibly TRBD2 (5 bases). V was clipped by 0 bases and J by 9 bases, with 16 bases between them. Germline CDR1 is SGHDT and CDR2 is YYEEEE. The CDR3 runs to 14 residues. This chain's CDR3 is CASSLALLVRGQYF. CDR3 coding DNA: TGTGCCAGCAGCTTGGCCCTACTAGTACGAGGGCAGTACTTC.

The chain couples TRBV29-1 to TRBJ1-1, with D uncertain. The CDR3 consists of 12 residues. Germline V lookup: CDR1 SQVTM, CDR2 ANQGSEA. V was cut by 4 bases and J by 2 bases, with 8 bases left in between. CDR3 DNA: TGCAGCGTTGTGTGGTCCAACACTGAAGCTTTCTTT. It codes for CSVVWSNTEAFF. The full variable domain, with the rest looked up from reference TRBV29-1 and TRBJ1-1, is SAVISQKPSRDICQRGTSLTIQCQVDSQVTMMFWYRQQPGQSLTLIATANQGSEATYESGFVIDKFPISRPNLTFSTLTVSNMSPEDSSIYLCSVVWSNTEAFFGQGTRLTVV.

CDR3 amino acids: CASFWTMGVGETQYF. The DNA of the CDR3 is TGTGCCTCTTTTTGGACCATGGGGGTTGGGGAGACCCAGTACTTC. The V gene is TRBV30, the J gene TRBJ2-5; either TRBD1 or TRBD2 may supply D (5 bases each). Per germline, CDR1 GTSNPN and CDR2 SVGIG (reference sequence). V was trimmed by 7 bases and J by 5 bases, leaving 23 bases between them. The CDR3 is made up of 15 amino acids.

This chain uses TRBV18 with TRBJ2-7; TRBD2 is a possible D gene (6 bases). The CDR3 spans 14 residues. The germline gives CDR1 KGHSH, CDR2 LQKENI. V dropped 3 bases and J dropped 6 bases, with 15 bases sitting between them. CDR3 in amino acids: CASSPEGPRFEQYF. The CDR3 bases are TGTGCCAGCTCACCGGAGGGCCCTCGCTTCGAGCAGTACTTC.

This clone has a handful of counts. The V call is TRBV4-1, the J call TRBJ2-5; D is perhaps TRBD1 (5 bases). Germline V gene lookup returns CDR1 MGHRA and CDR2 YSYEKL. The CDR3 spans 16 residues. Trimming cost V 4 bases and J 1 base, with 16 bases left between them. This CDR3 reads CASSLGRQTIQETQYF. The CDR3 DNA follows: TGCGCCAGCAGCCTCGGGCGACAGACCATCCAAGAGACCCAGTACTTC.

The CDR3 spells CATSRVTDTRLTQYF. CDR3 nucleotide sequence: TGTGCCACCAGCAGAGTGACCGACACTCGATTGACCCAGTACTTC. This sequence joins TRBV15 and TRBJ2-5; D is ambiguous. The CDR3 length is 15 residues. The germline gives CDR1 LNHNV, CDR2 YYDKDF (reference sequence). Trimming took off 1 base at V and 7 bases at J, with 16 bases between the two ends.

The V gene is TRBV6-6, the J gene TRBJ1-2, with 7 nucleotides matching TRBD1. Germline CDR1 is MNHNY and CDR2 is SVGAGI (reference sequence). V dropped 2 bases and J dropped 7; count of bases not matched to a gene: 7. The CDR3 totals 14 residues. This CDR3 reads CASSYGQALSGYTF. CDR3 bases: TGTGCCAGCAGTTACGGACAGGCCCTAAGTGGCTACACCTTC.

The CDR3 DNA is TGTGCCAGCCAGGCGGGGGGAGTGGCTAACTATGGCTACACCTTC. Amino acid sequence: CASQAGGVANYGYTF. This chain joins TRBV28 and TRBJ1-2; a weak D match, TRBD1 (5 bases). V lost 8 bases and J lost 0, with 16 bases in between. Germline CDR1 and CDR2: MDHEN and SYDVKM. CDR3 length: 15 amino acids.